This TCR beta chain was sequenced in a study of cytomegalovirus exposure and HLA in healthy donors. Points from the study as a whole: In a later analysis, at a false discovery rate of 0.05, 16,951 TCR beta sequences were associated with HLA alleles.

The CDR3 has 12 residues. Germline values: CDR1 SQVTM, CDR2 ANQGSEA. V lost 6 bases and J lost 6, with 12 bases in between. PCR primers comprised 60 Vbeta and 13 Jbeta primers. Authors' methods: Some 10 million of 70 million to 80 million unique TCR beta chains were shared, per a later count. The protocol was immunoSEQ multiplex PCR, while the TCRdb copy is restricted to in-frame clones and leaves out a portion. D and trimming were read from the DNA, whereas the V and J calls and clone size are those reported in that table. The table shows over 95,000 clones, with more than 70% occurring only once. As for this clone: Its matching antigen is unknown.

The chain is built from TRBV29-1 and TRBJ2-1, with TRBD2 as a possible D gene (6 bases). The sample consisted of PBMCs. The sequence derives from a female donor in good health and CMV-seronegative. The CDR3 DNA reads as TGCAGCGTGGACTACTCCGTCAATGAGCAGTTCTTC. The encoded protein is CSVDYSVNEQFF.